The entry that follows covers one T cell receptor beta chain sequence. V was shortened by 6 bases and J by 3 bases, with 12 bases between the two germline ends. The CDR3 runs 14 residues. Germline CDR1 reads MNHEY; CDR2 reads SVGAGI. These data come from a study of cytomegalovirus exposure and HLA in healthy donors. PCR employed 60 Vbeta and 13 Jbeta primers. TCRdb's copy holds only in-frame clones and misses some; the assay was immunoSEQ multiplex PCR. The sample contains around 160,000 clones, nearly 80% of which appear only once. Material for sequencing was PBMCs. The clonotype comes from a man between 50 and 59 years old in good health and CMV-seropositive. The chain has TRBV6-5 and TRBJ2-1, with D perhaps TRBD1 (7 bases). CDR3 sequence: CASRRDRSYNEQFF. CDR3 DNA sequence: TGTGCCAGCAGGCGGGACAGAAGCTACAATGAGCAGTTCTTC.